A selection of T cell receptor beta chains follows, all from one sample in a study of blood T cell repertoires in COVID-19. Data came from immunoSEQ multiplex PCR; TCRdb stores just in-frame clones and leaves some out. The sample has 150,000 to 200,000 clones, approximately 85% seen once. Sequencing was carried out using peripheral blood. The receptors come from a woman aged 60-75 years with COVID-19, enrolled during active disease. CDR3s include the opening cysteine and the closing phenylalanine or tryptophan. The D gene is left open where the match is weak. The size entry is marked missing in some rows and otherwise reads once, few, many or a size class.

clone size	V gene	D gene	J gene	CDR3 protein	CDR3 DNA
-	TRBV19	-	TRBJ1-5	CASSSGQSGNQPQHF	TGTGCCAGTAGCTCGGGACAATCTGGGAATCAGCCCCAGCATTTT
-	TRBV6-5	TRBD1	TRBJ1-2	CASSFQGAHYGYTF	TGTGCCAGCAGTTTCCAGGGGGCTCACTATGGCTACACCTTC
few	TRBV28	-	TRBJ1-1	CASSSIPGEAFF	TGTGCCAGCAGTTCGATCCCAGGGGAAGCTTTCTTT
-	TRBV5-8	TRBD1	TRBJ1-2	CASSASGTGTNYGYTF	TGTGCCAGCAGCGCCTCCGGGACAGGGACTAACTATGGCTACACCTTC
few	TRBV4-1	TRBD1	TRBJ1-2	CASSQEQGAGYGYTF	TGCGCCAGCAGCCAGGAACAGGGGGCCGGCTATGGCTACACCTTC
-	TRBV6-2/TRBV6-3	TRBD1	TRBJ1-3	CASSYSQGARTGNTIYF	TGTGCCAGCAGTTACTCACAGGGGGCGCGGACTGGAAACACCATATATTTT
-	TRBV5-1	-	TRBJ2-3	CASSLSGRKVDTQYF	TGCGCCAGCAGCCTTAGCGGTCGGAAGGTCGATACGCAGTATTTT
-	TRBV6-2/TRBV6-3	-	TRBJ2-2	CASSYTGESGELFF	TGTGCCAGCAGTTACACGGGAGAAAGCGGGGAGCTGTTTTTT
-	TRBV28	-	TRBJ1-2	CASSLGDSTNYGYTF	TGTGCCAGCAGTTTAGGCGACAGTACTAACTATGGCTACACCTTC
-	TRBV30	-	TRBJ1-5	CAWSPHRRRSNQPQHF	TGTGCCTGGAGTCCACATCGGAGGAGGAGCAATCAGCCCCAGCATTTT
-	TRBV2	-	TRBJ2-5	CASKLDRETQYF	TGTGCCAGCAAGCTAGATAGGGAGACCCAGTACTTC
-	TRBV28	TRBD1	TRBJ1-5	CASSQTGGTRISNQPQHF	TGTGCCAGCAGTCAGACAGGGGGGACGCGGATAAGCAATCAGCCCCAGCATTTT
-	TRBV5-8	-	TRBJ1-4	CASSSLEEKLFF	TGTGCCAGCAGCTCCCTCGAGGAAAAACTGTTTTTT
-	TRBV6-5	-	TRBJ1-4	CASRPPTGNNEKLFF	TGTGCCAGCAGGCCCCCTACAGGGAATAATGAAAAACTGTTTTTT
-	TRBV12-3/TRBV12-4	TRBD2	TRBJ2-1	CASSFGVGGEQFF	TGTGCCAGCAGTTTCGGTGTCGGGGGGGAGCAGTTCTTC
-	TRBV10-3	-	TRBJ2-3	CAISANRGGTDTQYF	TGTGCCATCAGTGCGAACAGGGGGGGGACAGATACGCAGTATTTT